This entry is about one T cell receptor beta chain. There are 17 residues in the CDR3. CDR1 LNHDA and CDR2 SQIVND come from the germline V gene (reference sequence). V gave up 10 bases and J gave up 7 bases; unmatched junction bases: 17. This specimen comes from a study of blood T cell repertoires in COVID-19. Study in general: Acute and convalescent COVID-19 specimens originated in the United States, Italy and Spain. T cells, B-cell-depleted T cells, or PBMCs supplied cDNA or gDNA.

As processed by the authors: Counts of nucleated cells, estimated from reference gene primer amplification, were obtained. Using immunoSEQ multiplex PCR, the repertoire was profiled, and TCRdb retains in-frame clones only, with some absent. V, J and clone size reflect that table, while D and trimming were determined from the DNA. The table records 85,000 to 100,000 clones, more than 65% of them present only once. The chain is built from TRBV19 and TRBJ1-4, with 11 bases aligning to TRBD1. This receptor was taken from a woman at least 80 years old with active or convalescent COVID-19. The sequenced sample consisted of peripheral blood. CDR3 nucleotides: TGTGCCACAAGAACAGGACAGGGGGCGAGTGGTGGTGAAAAACTGTTTTTT. This gives the protein CATRTGQGASGGEKLFF.